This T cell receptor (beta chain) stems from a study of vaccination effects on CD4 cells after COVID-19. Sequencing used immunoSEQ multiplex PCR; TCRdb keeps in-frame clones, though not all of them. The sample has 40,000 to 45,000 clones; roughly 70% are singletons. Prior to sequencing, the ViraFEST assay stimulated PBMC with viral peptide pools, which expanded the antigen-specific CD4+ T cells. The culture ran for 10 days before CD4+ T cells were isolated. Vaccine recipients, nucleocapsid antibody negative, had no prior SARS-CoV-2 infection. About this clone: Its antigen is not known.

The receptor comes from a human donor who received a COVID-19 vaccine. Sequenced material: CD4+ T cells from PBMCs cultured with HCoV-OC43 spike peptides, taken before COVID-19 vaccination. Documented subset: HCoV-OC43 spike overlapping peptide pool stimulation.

The CDR3 sequence: CASRTSVMGLNEQFF. The CDR3 DNA sequence: TGTGCCAGCAGGACTAGCGTGATGGGATTGAATGAGCAGTTCTTC. The V call is TRBV27, the J call TRBJ2-1; 8 bases line up with TRBD2. The CDR3 is 15 residues long. With V trimmed by 6 bases and J by 7 bases, 11 bases remained unmatched. Germline V lookup: CDR1 MNHEY, CDR2 SMNVEV (reference sequence).